Sequencing of this T cell receptor (beta chain) was carried out in a study of cytomegalovirus exposure and HLA in healthy donors. Whole-study context: In an early release, HLA-typed donors contributed 90 million or so unique TCR sequences. Findings and limits, study-wide: The likely explanation for a cluster of highly shared sequence variants was sequencing artifact. Later analysis suggested links between common viral pathogens and several top significant clusters.

The PCR was carried out with 60 Vbeta primers and 13 Jbeta primers. Profiled with immunoSEQ multiplex PCR; TCRdb holds only in-frame clones, not every one. The sample carries 90,000 to 150,000 clones, over 8.5% recorded once. The donors were healthy bone marrow donors. CDR3 length equals 15 residues. The germline V gene has CDR1 LNHNV and CDR2 YYDKDF (reference sequence). J lost 3 bases, V lost 4 bases, and 7 bases had no gene match. Concerning this clone itself: What it binds is unknown.

The clonotype was recovered from a woman between 40 and 50 years old in good health and CMV-seropositive. This chain connects TRBV15 to TRBJ2-7; TRBD2 aligns across 9 bases. The specimen sequenced was PBMCs. This chain's CDR3 is CATSTNSGGLYEQYF. For the CDR3, the DNA is TGTGCCACCAGCACAAATAGCGGGGGACTCTACGAGCAGTACTTC. Full variable domain (rest looked up from reference TRBV15 and TRBJ2-7): DAMVIQNPRYQVTQFGKPVTLSCSQTLNHNVMYWYQQKSSQAPKLLFHYYDKDFNNEADTPDNFQSRRPNTSFCFLDIRSPGLGDTAMYLCATSTNSGGLYEQYFGPGTRLTVT.